A single sample gave rise to the 15 T cell receptor beta chains below, sequenced in a study of CD8 T cells in Susac syndrome. After extraction with the RNeasy kit, 0.5 to 1 ug of the RNA was reverse transcribed using random hexamers. MiXCR, run by TCRdb on the immunoSEQ multiplex PCR reads, gives a single entry per CDR3 protein. The data contain 120,000 to 150,000 distinct CDR3 sequences, 90% to 96% of them singletons. The sample comprised CD4+ T cells from PBMCs. These TCRs come from a human donor with Susac syndrome.

The chain is built from TRBV6-2 or TRBV6-3 and TRBJ2-2; 7 bases map to TRBD2. The CDR3 has 14 amino acids. The ends lost 11 bases at V and 1 base at J; junction bases unmatched: 7. Germline assignment: CDR1 MNHEY and CDR2 SVGEGT. CDR3 sequence: CAHGGTLNTGELFF. The CDR3 coding sequence is TGTGCCCACGGGGGGACTTTGAACACCGGGGAGCTGTTTTTT.

This rearrangement joins TRBV28 to TRBJ1-2, with D possibly TRBD1 on 6 matching bases. Germline-derived CDR1 and CDR2 are MDHEN and SYDVKM. The CDR3 extends over 18 amino acids. Trimming left V 5 bases short and J 4 bases short, with 26 bases between. This CDR3 reads CASSPFLGQGVWFYGYTF. CDR3 DNA sequence: TGTGCCAGCAGTCCTTTTTTGGGACAAGGGGTTTGGTTCTATGGCTACACCTTC.

The chain couples TRBV20-1 to TRBJ2-2; no clear D gene. Deletions cut 4 bases from V and 3 bases from J, with 6 bases between. CDR1 is DFQATT, CDR2 SNEGSKA, per germline (reference sequence). The CDR3 has 12 residues. The CDR3 DNA reads TGCAGTGCTAAGACGGACACCGGGGAGCTGTTTTTT. Its protein is CSAKTDTGELFF.

V gene TRBV15 combines with J gene TRBJ2-5; D is uncertain. Between the trimmed V and J ends, which lost 0 bases and 1 base, there was a span of 9 bases. The CDR3 length is 15 residues. Germline CDR1 and CDR2: LNHNV and YYDKDF (reference sequence). DNA for the CDR3: TGTGCCACCAGCAGAGATAGGTTGGGCCAAGAGACCCAGTACTTC. Encoded protein: CATSRDRLGQETQYF.

The chain combines TRBV27 with TRBJ1-1, with TRBD1 identical over 7 bases. CDR1 is MNHEY, CDR2 SMNVEV, per germline (reference sequence). After removal of 5 bases from V and 0 bases from J, the junction contained 3 bases not matched to a gene. This CDR3 is built from 14 residues. The CDR3 here is CASSKGQLNTEAFF. For the CDR3, the DNA is TGTGCCAGCAGTAAGGGACAGCTGAACACTGAAGCTTTCTTT.

The V call is TRBV19, the J call TRBJ2-1; D not resolved. Germline-derived CDR1 and CDR2 are LNHDA and SQIVND (reference sequence). The CDR3 has 14 residues. V gave up 5 bases and J gave up 0 bases, with 8 bases separating them. The CDR3 DNA follows: TGTGCCAGTAGTTTTACGGCCTCCTACAATGAGCAGTTCTTC. Amino acid sequence: CASSFTASYNEQFF.

V and J are TRBV28 and TRBJ1-2; the D is unclear. The V end lost 5 bases, the J end lost 5 bases, and 18 bases lay between the germline ends. Looked up from germline, CDR1 is MDHEN and CDR2 is SYDVKM. CDR3 length: 15 residues. The CDR3 nucleotides read TGTGCCAGCAGTCCGGGAGGCGACAATCTGTATGGCTACACCTTC. Its translation is CASSPGGDNLYGYTF.

This clonotype appeared a single time. The chain joins TRBV20-1 to TRBJ1-1; no firm D call. Germline CDR1 DFQATT, CDR2 SNEGSKA (reference sequence). Trimming removed 3 bases from V and 3 bases from J, with 17 bases in between. This CDR3 comprises 15 residues. This CDR3 reads CSARGTMGFDTEAFF. In nucleotides, the CDR3 is TGCAGTGCTAGGGGAACGATGGGATTCGACACTGAAGCTTTCTTT.

The chain combines TRBV12-3 or TRBV12-4 with TRBJ2-6; D is ambiguous. The CDR3 is 14 residues long. Trimming stripped 1 base from V and 9 bases from J, with 10 bases between. CDR3 region: CASSLEWPINVLTF. In nucleotides, the CDR3 is TGTGCCAGCAGTTTAGAATGGCCCATCAACGTCCTGACTTTC.

The chain employs TRBV20-1 and TRBJ2-1; either TRBD1 or TRBD2 may supply D (5 bases each). The CDR3 length is 11 residues. Trimming took 3 bases from V and 16 from J, leaving 16 bases between them. The germline V gene has CDR1 DFQATT and CDR2 SNEGSKA (reference sequence). The DNA of the CDR3 is TGCAGTGCTAGTGGCCGGGACCCCGAATTCTTC. Translated, it gives CSASGRDPEFF.

This chain uses TRBV25-1 with TRBJ2-7; D is unresolved. Germline assignment: CDR1 MGHDK and CDR2 SYGVNS. CDR3 length equals 14 residues. Trimming took 3 bases from V and 6 from J, leaving 15 bases between them. CDR3 nucleotides: TGTGCCAGCAGTGACAGCAGCCTCTCAGGCGAGCAGTACTTC. Translation gives CASSDSSLSGEQYF.

This sequence joins TRBV20-1 and TRBJ2-5, with D possibly matching TRBD1 (5 bases). Trimming removed 5 bases from V and 2 bases from J, with 15 bases in between. The germline CDR1 and CDR2 sequences are DFQATT and SNEGSKA (reference sequence). This CDR3 spans 14 amino acids. The CDR3 loop reads CSARPWGSQETQYF. Written as DNA, the CDR3 is TGCAGTGCTCGCCCTTGGGGCTCTCAAGAGACCCAGTACTTC.

The genes are TRBV28 and TRBJ1-2, with D uncertain. Trimming stripped 5 bases from V and 8 bases from J, with 6 bases between. Germline CDR1 MDHEN, CDR2 SYDVKM. The CDR3 runs to 10 residues. The CDR3 sequence: CASSEGGYTF. In nucleotides, the CDR3 is TGTGCCAGCAGTGAAGGAGGCTACACCTTC.

The CDR3 nucleotides read TGTGCCAGCAGTTCCTCCGGAACCTACTACGAGCAGTACTTC. Translating gives CASSSSGTYYEQYF. The chain employs TRBV28 and TRBJ2-7; D is unresolved. This CDR3 has 14 residues. The germline V gene encodes CDR1 MDHEN and CDR2 SYDVKM. The V and J ends lost 4 bases and 3 bases respectively, with 13 bases between them. Full variable domain (outside the CDR3, taken from reference TRBV28 and TRBJ2-7): DVKVTQSSRYLVKRTGEKVFLECVQDMDHENMFWYRQDPGLGLRLIYFSYDVKMKEKGDIPEGYSVSREKKERFSLILESASTNQTSMYLCASSSSGTYYEQYFGPGTRLTVT.

This rearrangement joins TRBV20-1 to TRBJ1-6; TRBD1 is a possible D gene (6 bases). Germline V gene sequence: CDR1 DFQATT, CDR2 SNEGSKA (reference sequence). V was shortened by 1 base and J by 9 bases, with 13 bases between the two germline ends. The CDR3 has 14 residues. DNA for the CDR3: TGCAGTGCTAGAGGGGGCGTAGGGGGTTCACCCCTCCACTTT. This translates into CSARGGVGGSPLHF.